These 28 T cell receptor beta chains came from one sample sequenced in a study of blood T cell repertoires in COVID-19. Sequencing was performed with immunoSEQ multiplex PCR; in TCRdb, only in-frame clones are kept and a portion is missing. This sample carries about 480,000 clones, less than 90% of them seen once, and the ten largest clones take less than 9%. Sequencing was performed on peripheral blood. The receptors come from a woman aged 50 to 60 with COVID-19, enrolled during active disease.

Only one count was recorded for this clone. The chain combines TRBV5-6 with TRBJ1-2, with 7 nucleotides matching TRBD1. The germline V gene encodes CDR1 SGHDT and CDR2 YYEEEE. V trimming: 1 base; J trimming: 14 bases; junction bases outside the gene matches: 11. The CDR3 totals 13 residues. CDR3: CASSLYRGPDRTF. As DNA, the CDR3 is TGTGCCAGCAGCTTGTACAGGGGCCCGGATAGGACCTTC.

The chain carries TRBV28 and TRBJ1-1, with D hard to call. The V gene lost 5 bases and the J gene lost 0 bases, with 13 bases spanning the gap. The germline V gene has CDR1 MDHEN and CDR2 SYDVKM. CDR3 length: 15 amino acids. CDR3 sequence: CASSPTPRMNTEAFF. The CDR3 DNA sequence: TGTGCCAGCAGTCCTACTCCTAGGATGAACACTGAAGCTTTCTTT.

The rearrangement links TRBV4-1 to TRBJ1-3; 8 nucleotides agree with TRBD1. CDR3 size: 17 residues. Germline V gene sequence: CDR1 MGHRA, CDR2 YSYEKL. With V trimmed by 2 bases and J by 0 bases, 6 bases remained unmatched. CDR3 DNA sequence: TGCGCCAGCAGCCAACCTCGACAGGGGAGCTCTGGAAACACCATATATTTT. Residues: CASSQPRQGSSGNTIYF.

This clone showed up just once. The chain recombines TRBV10-1 with TRBJ2-3; 9 nucleotides agree with TRBD2. V shed 3 bases and J 4 bases; nucleotides not matched to a gene: 5. There are 15 residues in the CDR3. Germline CDR1 and CDR2: WNHNN and SYGVQD (reference sequence). CDR3 sequence reads: CASSESSGGPDTQYF. The DNA for the CDR3 is TGCGCCAGCAGTGAAAGTAGCGGGGGCCCAGATACGCAGTATTTT.

The chain uses TRBV27 and TRBJ2-1; no clear D. V lost 0 bases and J 4 bases, leaving 7 bases between the germline ends. The CDR3 has 14 residues. Per the germline V gene, CDR1 is MNHEY and CDR2 is SMNVEV (reference sequence). The CDR3 sequence is CASSLSDKYNEQFF. The CDR3 region has the DNA TGTGCCAGCAGTTTATCCGACAAGTACAATGAGCAGTTCTTC.

The chain has TRBV5-4 and TRBJ1-1; tentative D call: TRBD1 (6 bases). V lost 3 bases and J 2 bases, leaving 11 bases between the germline ends. The germline gives CDR1 SGHNT, CDR2 YYREEE (reference sequence). The CDR3 has 14 amino acids. The CDR3 sequence is CASSSRTVNTEAFF. The CDR3 DNA reads as TGTGCCAGCAGCTCAAGGACAGTAAACACTGAAGCTTTCTTT.

The gene calls are TRBV2 and TRBJ1-2; TRBD1 matches 10 bases. Germline loops: CDR1 SNHLY, CDR2 FYNNEI. The CDR3 is 16 residues long. J lost 7 bases, V lost 2 bases, and 10 bases had no gene match. This CDR3 is CASSERKGQGRPGYTF. For the CDR3, the DNA is TGTGCCAGCAGTGAAAGAAAGGGACAGGGGAGACCTGGCTACACCTTC.

V usage is TRBV29-1 and J usage is TRBJ2-1; 12 bases map to TRBD2. V trimming: 5 bases; J trimming: 8 bases; junction bases outside the gene matches: 7. The germline gives CDR1 SQVTM, CDR2 ANQGSEA. This CDR3 comprises 14 residues. The CDR3 is CSVHTSGGLDEQFF. CDR3 sequence (DNA): TGCAGCGTTCATACTAGCGGGGGGTTGGATGAGCAGTTCTTC.

The rearrangement uses TRBV7-2 and TRBJ1-5, with D uncertain. V dropped 4 bases and J dropped 2 bases, with 12 bases sitting between them. Germline V gene lookup returns CDR1 SGHTA and CDR2 FQGNSA. The CDR3 loop spans 15 amino acids. The CDR3 nucleotides read TGTGCCAGCAGCTACAAGACATTGGGCAATCAGCCCCAGCATTTT. It is translated as CASSYKTLGNQPQHF.

The CDR3 nucleotides are TGTGCCAGCAGCCCGCTGGGGGGTCAATACAATGAGCAGTTCTTC. This translates into CASSPLGGQYNEQFF. The chain has TRBV5-4 and TRBJ2-1, with D possibly matching TRBD2 (6 bases). V lost 4 bases and J lost 4, with 15 bases in between. Germline V gene data show CDR1 as SGHNT and CDR2 as YYREEE (reference sequence). This CDR3 spans 15 amino acids.

The rearrangement links TRBV18 to TRBJ2-3; a weak D match, TRBD1 (5 bases). From germline, CDR1 is KGHSH and CDR2 LQKENI. The CDR3 loop spans 13 amino acids. Trimming cost V 5 bases and J 2 bases, with 8 bases left between them. CDR3 residues: CASSSRDTDTQYF. In DNA form, the CDR3 reads TGTGCCAGCTCAAGCAGGGACACAGATACGCAGTATTTT.

This sequence joins TRBV9 and TRBJ2-7; 9 bases agree with TRBD2. After removal of 2 bases from V and 0 bases from J, the junction contained 6 bases not matched to a gene. The CDR3 has 16 amino acids. Per the germline V gene, CDR1 is SGDLS and CDR2 is YYNGEE. CDR3: CASSVNSGGGSYEQYF. DNA of the CDR3: TGTGCCAGCAGCGTTAATAGCGGGGGAGGCTCCTACGAGCAGTACTTC.

The chain links TRBV5-5 to TRBJ1-5, with D possibly being TRBD1 (6 bases). This CDR3 region has 15 residues. V was trimmed by 1 base and J by 0 bases, leaving 8 bases between them. Germline V lookup: CDR1 SGHKS, CDR2 YYEKEE (reference sequence). CDR3 sequence: CASSLRGGSNQPQHF. CDR3 DNA: TGTGCCAGCAGCTTGAGAGGGGGTAGCAATCAGCCCCAGCATTTT.

The J gene is TRBJ2-1, the V gene TRBV28, with D perhaps TRBD2 (6 bases). The ends were cut back, 6 bases at V and 0 bases at J, with 15 bases in the middle. This CDR3 region has 16 residues. Per germline, CDR1 MDHEN and CDR2 SYDVKM. The CDR3 nucleotides are TGTGCCAGCAGGGGGAGCGCGGGGAGCTCCTACAATGAGCAGTTCTTC. Translation gives CASRGSAGSSYNEQFF.

The gene calls are TRBV7-9 and TRBJ2-7; D is undetermined. Germline V gene sequence: CDR1 SEHNR, CDR2 FQNEAQ (reference sequence). V lost 5 bases, J lost 2 bases, and 13 bases lay in between. The CDR3 consists of 14 residues. The CDR3 DNA reads TGTGCCAGCAGCGCCCATATAGTCCCCTACGAGCAGTACTTC. Translating gives CASSAHIVPYEQYF.

About this clone itself: The sample carries other DNA sequences with the same CDR3. This sequence joins TRBV5-1 and TRBJ1-1; D might be TRBD1 (6 bases). The ends were cut back, 2 bases at V and 2 bases at J, with 10 bases in the middle. The CDR3 runs 14 residues. Germline V gives CDR1 SGHRS, CDR2 YFSETQ. Here the CDR3 DNA reads TGCGCCAGCAGCTTTGGGGGGGCCAACACTGAAGCTTTCTTT. The encoded protein is CASSFGGANTEAFF.

Only a few counts were recorded for this clone. The chain joins TRBV5-1 to TRBJ2-2; D may be TRBD1 (6 bases). Germline V gives CDR1 SGHRS, CDR2 YFSETQ. The CDR3 sequence is 14 residues long. V was pared by 0 bases and J by 8 bases, with 11 bases between. DNA for the CDR3: TGCGCCAGCAGCTTGGCATGGGGGACAGGGGAGCTGTTTTTT. Amino acid sequence: CASSLAWGTGELFF.

The genes are TRBV27 and TRBJ2-3; weak D call: TRBD2 (5 bases). V was trimmed by 6 bases and J by 2 bases, leaving 15 bases between them. Germline V CDR1 and CDR2: MNHEY, SMNVEV (reference sequence). CDR3 length: 15 amino acids. The DNA of the CDR3 is TGTGCCAGCAGGACCCTAGCTGAGGTCACAGATACGCAGTATTTT. Protein sequence: CASRTLAEVTDTQYF.

In this sample, this clone turned up a few times. The rearrangement joins TRBV2 to TRBJ1-2; D might be TRBD1 (6 bases). The CDR3 length is 13 residues. The V gene's germline CDR1 is SNHLY and CDR2 FYNNEI. With 3 bases removed from V and 8 bases from J, the gap between germline ends came to 13 bases. The CDR3 sequence is CASSEGTWGGYTF. The CDR3 nucleotides read TGTGCCAGCAGTGAGGGGACATGGGGAGGCTACACCTTC.

The rearrangement uses TRBV28 and TRBJ2-6; tentatively, D is TRBD2 (6 bases). Germline CDR1 is MDHEN and CDR2 is SYDVKM. The ends were cut back, 4 bases at V and 1 base at J, with 17 bases in the middle. This CDR3 has 18 amino acids. The CDR3 sequence: CASSSPGLSISGANVLTF. CDR3 in DNA: TGTGCCAGCAGTTCTCCGGGACTCTCAATATCTGGGGCCAACGTCCTGACTTTC.

The rearrangement links TRBV9 to TRBJ1-2; TRBD1 matches 7 bases. Germline V gives CDR1 SGDLS, CDR2 YYNGEE. The CDR3 covers 16 residues. V shed 3 bases, J shed 3 bases, and the junction held 11 bases outside the gene matches. CDR3: CASSASPNTGDYGYTF. In DNA, the CDR3 is TGTGCCAGCAGCGCTAGCCCAAACACAGGGGACTATGGCTACACCTTC.

J is TRBJ1-3 and V is TRBV7-9; D perhaps matches TRBD1 (6 bases). V was trimmed by 6 bases and J by 0 bases, leaving 12 bases between them. The CDR3 sequence is 15 residues long. Germline CDR1 SEHNR, CDR2 FQNEAQ (reference sequence). The CDR3 region is CASSGQWGSGNTIYF. In DNA, the CDR3 is TGTGCCAGCAGTGGACAGTGGGGCTCTGGAAACACCATATATTTT.

This chain's CDR3 is CASSQARTYEQYF. The CDR3 DNA reads TGTGCCAGCAGCCAAGCCAGAACCTACGAGCAGTACTTC. The chain has TRBV4-2 and TRBJ2-7; D gene uncertain. Between the trimmed V and J ends, which lost 1 base and 2 bases, there was a span of 6 bases. Germline CDR1 LGHNA, CDR2 YNFKEQ. This CDR3 is built from 13 residues.

This clone occurred a few times. The chain carries TRBV5-1 and TRBJ1-1, with no clear D. V dropped 1 base and J dropped 0 bases, with 13 bases sitting between them. From germline, CDR1 is SGHRS and CDR2 YFSETQ. This CDR3 has 16 amino acids. CDR3 region: CASSLLGTALNTEAFF. CDR3 sequence (DNA): TGCGCCAGCAGCTTGCTAGGTACGGCACTGAACACTGAAGCTTTCTTT.

The genes are TRBV11-2 and TRBJ2-7, with D possibly being TRBD2 (6 bases). CDR3 length equals 15 residues. Germline V lookup: CDR1 SGHAT, CDR2 FQNNGV. V was shortened by 0 bases and J by 3 bases, with 12 bases between the two germline ends. CDR3 residues: CASSLDSSEVYEQYF. CDR3 nucleotide sequence: TGTGCCAGCAGCTTAGACTCTAGCGAGGTCTACGAGCAGTACTTC. The whole variable domain, remainder taken from reference TRBV11-2 and TRBJ2-7, is EAGVAQSPRYKIIEKRQSVAFWCNPISGHATLYWYQQILGQGPKLLIQFQNNGVVDDSQLPKDRFSAERLKGVDSTLKIQPAKLEDSAVYLCASSLDSSEVYEQYFGPGTRLTVT.

This clone has just one count. J is TRBJ2-5 and V is TRBV6-1, with 7 bases that match TRBD1. CDR3 length: 15 amino acids. The germline CDR1 and CDR2 sequences are MNHNS and SASEGT. Germline trimming cut 3 bases from V and 5 bases from J; bases unmatched to any gene: 9. CDR3 DNA: TGTGCCAGCAGTGACCCGAGACAGGGTGAGGAGACCCAGTACTTC. Protein product: CASSDPRQGEETQYF.

This clone was seen more than once but under ten times. The chain combines TRBV11-3 with TRBJ2-2, with D hard to call. Deletions cut 1 base from V and 5 bases from J, with 8 bases between. The CDR3 sequence is 14 residues long. Germline CDR1 is SGHNT and CDR2 is YENEEA. CDR3 bases: TGTGCCAGCAGCTTAGGGTATCTAACCGGGGAGCTGTTTTTT. Translating gives CASSLGYLTGELFF. The whole variable domain, remainder taken from reference TRBV11-3 and TRBJ2-2, is EAGVVQSPRYKIIEKKQPVAFWCNPISGHNTLYWYLQNLGQGPELLIRYENEEAVDDSQLPKDRFSAERLKGVDSTLKIQPAELGDSAVYLCASSLGYLTGELFFGEGSRLTVL.

About this clone itself: The sample carries other DNA sequences with the same CDR3. The V and J genes are TRBV18 and TRBJ2-3; a possible D gene is TRBD1 (6 bases). The length of the CDR3 is 15 residues. Germline values: CDR1 KGHSH, CDR2 LQKENI. The V and J ends lost 3 bases and 1 base respectively, with 11 bases between them. In DNA, the CDR3 is TGTGCCAGCTCACCCTCCAGGGGAGGCACAGATACGCAGTATTTT. Its translation: CASSPSRGGTDTQYF.